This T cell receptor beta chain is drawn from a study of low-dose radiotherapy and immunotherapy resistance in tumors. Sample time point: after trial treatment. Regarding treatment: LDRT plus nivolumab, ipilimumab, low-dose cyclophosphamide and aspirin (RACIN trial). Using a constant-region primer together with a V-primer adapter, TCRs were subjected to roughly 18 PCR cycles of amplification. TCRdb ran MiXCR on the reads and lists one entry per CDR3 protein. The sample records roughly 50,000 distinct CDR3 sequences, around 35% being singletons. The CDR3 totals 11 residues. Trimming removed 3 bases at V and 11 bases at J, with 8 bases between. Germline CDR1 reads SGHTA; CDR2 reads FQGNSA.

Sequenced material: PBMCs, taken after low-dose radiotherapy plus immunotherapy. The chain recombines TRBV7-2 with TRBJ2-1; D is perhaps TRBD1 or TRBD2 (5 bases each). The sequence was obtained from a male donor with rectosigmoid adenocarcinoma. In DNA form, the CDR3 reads TGTGCCAGCAGCTTCGGGACCCAGCAGTTCTTC. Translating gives CASSFGTQQFF.